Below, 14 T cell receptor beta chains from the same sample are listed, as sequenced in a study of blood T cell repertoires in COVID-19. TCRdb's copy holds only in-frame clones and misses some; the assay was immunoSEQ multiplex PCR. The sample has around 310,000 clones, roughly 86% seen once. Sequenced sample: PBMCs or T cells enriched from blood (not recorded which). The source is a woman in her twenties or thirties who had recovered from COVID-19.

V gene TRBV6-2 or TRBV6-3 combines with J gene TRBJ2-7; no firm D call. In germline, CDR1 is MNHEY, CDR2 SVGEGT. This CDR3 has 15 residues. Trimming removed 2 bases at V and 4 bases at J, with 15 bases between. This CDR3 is CASSYPRSMQYEQYF. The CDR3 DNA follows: TGTGCCAGCAGTTACCCGCGAAGCATGCAATACGAGCAGTACTTC.

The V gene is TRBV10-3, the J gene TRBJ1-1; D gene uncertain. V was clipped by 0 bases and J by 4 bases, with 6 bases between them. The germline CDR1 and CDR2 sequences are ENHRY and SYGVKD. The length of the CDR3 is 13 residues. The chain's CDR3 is CAISESRATEAFF. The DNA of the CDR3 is TGTGCCATCAGTGAGTCGAGGGCCACTGAAGCTTTCTTT.

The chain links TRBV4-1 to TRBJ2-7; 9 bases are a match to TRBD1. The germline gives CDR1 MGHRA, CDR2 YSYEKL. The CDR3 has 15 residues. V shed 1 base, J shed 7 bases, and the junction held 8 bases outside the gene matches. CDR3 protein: CASSQGGGTGREQYF. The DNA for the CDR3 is TGCGCCAGCAGCCAAGGTGGGGGGACAGGGCGAGAGCAGTACTTC.

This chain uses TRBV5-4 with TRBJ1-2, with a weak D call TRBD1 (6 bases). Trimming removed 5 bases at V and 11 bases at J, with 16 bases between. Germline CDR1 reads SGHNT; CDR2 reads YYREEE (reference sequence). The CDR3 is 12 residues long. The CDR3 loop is CASRWGLREYTF. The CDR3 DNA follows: TGTGCCAGCAGATGGGGGCTGAGGGAATACACCTTC.

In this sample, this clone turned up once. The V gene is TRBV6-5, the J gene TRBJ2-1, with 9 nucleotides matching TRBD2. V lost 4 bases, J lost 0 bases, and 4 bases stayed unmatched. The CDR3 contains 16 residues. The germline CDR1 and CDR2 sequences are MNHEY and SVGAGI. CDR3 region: CASSSLSGSSYNEQFF. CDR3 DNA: TGTGCCAGCAGTTCCCTTAGCGGGAGCTCCTACAATGAGCAGTTCTTC.

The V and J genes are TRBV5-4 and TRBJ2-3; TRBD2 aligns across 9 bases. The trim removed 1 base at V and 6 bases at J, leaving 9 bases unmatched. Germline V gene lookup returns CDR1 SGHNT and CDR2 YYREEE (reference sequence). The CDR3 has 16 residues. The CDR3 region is CASSLYSGSPSDTQYF. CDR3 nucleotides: TGTGCCAGCAGCTTGTATAGCGGGAGTCCTAGCGATACGCAGTATTTT.

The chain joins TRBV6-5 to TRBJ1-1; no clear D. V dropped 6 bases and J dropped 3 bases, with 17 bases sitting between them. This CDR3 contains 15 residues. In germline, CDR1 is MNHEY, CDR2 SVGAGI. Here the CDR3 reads CASRPTALGDTEAFF. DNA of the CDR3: TGTGCCAGCAGGCCGACGGCCCTCGGAGACACTGAAGCTTTCTTT.

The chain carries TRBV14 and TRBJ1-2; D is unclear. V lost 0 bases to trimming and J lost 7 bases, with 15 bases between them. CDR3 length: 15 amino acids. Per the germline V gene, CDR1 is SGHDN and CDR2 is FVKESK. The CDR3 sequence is CASSQDLLGGGGYTF. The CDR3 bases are TGTGCCAGCAGCCAAGATCTTCTTGGAGGTGGTGGCTACACCTTC.

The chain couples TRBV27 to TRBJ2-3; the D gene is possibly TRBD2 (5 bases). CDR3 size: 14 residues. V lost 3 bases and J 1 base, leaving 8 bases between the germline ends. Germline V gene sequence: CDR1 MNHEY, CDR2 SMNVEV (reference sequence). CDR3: CASSLLARTDTQYF. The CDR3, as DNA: TGTGCCAGCAGTTTGCTAGCTCGCACAGATACGCAGTATTTT.

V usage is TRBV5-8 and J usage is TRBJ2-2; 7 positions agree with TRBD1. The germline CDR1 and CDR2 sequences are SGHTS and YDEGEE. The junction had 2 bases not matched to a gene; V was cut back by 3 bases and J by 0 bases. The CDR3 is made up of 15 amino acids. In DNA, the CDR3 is TGTGCCAGCAGCTCGGACAGGCCGAACACCGGGGAGCTGTTTTTT. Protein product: CASSSDRPNTGELFF.

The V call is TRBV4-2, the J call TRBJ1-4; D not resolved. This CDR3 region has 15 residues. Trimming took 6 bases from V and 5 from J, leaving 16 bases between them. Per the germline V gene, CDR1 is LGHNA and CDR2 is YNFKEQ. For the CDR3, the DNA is TGTGCCAGCAGTGGTTATGGAGGAGGGAATGAAAAACTGTTTTTT. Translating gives CASSGYGGGNEKLFF.

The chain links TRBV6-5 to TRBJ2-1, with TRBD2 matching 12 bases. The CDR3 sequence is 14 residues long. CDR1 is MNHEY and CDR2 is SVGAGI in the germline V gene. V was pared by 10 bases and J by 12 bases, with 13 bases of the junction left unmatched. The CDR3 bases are TGTGCCACCTCGGGACTAGCGGGCGATAGGAGGCAGTTCTTC. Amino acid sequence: CATSGLAGDRRQFF.

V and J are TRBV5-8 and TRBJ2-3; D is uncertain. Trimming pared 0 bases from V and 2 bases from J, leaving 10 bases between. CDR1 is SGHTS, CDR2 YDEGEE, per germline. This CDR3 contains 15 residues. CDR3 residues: CASSLGHRPTDTQYF. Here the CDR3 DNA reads TGTGCCAGCAGCTTGGGACATAGACCCACAGATACGCAGTATTTT.

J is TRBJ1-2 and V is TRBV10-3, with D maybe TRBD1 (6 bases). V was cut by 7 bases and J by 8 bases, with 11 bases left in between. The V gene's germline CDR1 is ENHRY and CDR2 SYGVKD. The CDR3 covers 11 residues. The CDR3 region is CAITNREGYTF. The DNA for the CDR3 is TGTGCCATCACTAACAGGGAAGGCTACACCTTC.